This T cell receptor (beta chain) was profiled in a study of shared clonotypes between healthy human individuals. Unsorted PBMC replicate PCRs used 250 to 350 ng DNA, tens of thousands of T cell genomes. In the original workflow: ImmunoSEQ sequences covered only the junction and lacked quality scores; filtering therefore differed. Some clones are missing from TCRdb's copy, which holds only in-frame ones; the method was immunoSEQ multiplex PCR. The V and J calls and clone size come from that table; D and trimming were worked out from the DNA. The data contain roughly 450,000 clones, 79% of them singletons. General study points: The donor pool, a small one, limited the genetic and exposure-history diversity represented. The authors sampled blood alone, and tissue repertoires likely differ.

Turning to this clone: The antigen is undetermined.

Germline values: CDR1 SEHNR, CDR2 FQNEAQ (reference sequence). Between the trimmed V and J ends, which lost 7 bases and 1 base, there was a span of 10 bases. The CDR3 sequence is 13 residues long. The TCR originated in a woman between 35 and 50 years old in good health. Some clones in this sample may be carry-over from other donors' samples. Material: PBMCs. V gene TRBV7-9 combines with J gene TRBJ1-1, with D uncertain. CDR3 residues: CASTPRANTEAFF. CDR3 DNA sequence: TGTGCCAGCACCCCTCGAGCGAACACTGAAGCTTTCTTT.